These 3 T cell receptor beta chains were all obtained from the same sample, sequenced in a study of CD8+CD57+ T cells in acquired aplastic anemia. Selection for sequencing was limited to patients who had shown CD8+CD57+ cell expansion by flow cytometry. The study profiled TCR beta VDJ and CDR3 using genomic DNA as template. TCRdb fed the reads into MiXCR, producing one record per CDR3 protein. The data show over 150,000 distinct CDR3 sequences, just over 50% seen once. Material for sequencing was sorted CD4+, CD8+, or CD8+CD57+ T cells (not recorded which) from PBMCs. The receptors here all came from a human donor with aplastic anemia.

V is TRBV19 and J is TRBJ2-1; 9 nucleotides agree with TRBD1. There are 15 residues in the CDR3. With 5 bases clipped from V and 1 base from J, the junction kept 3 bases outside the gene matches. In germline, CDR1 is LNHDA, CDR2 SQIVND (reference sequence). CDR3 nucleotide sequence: TGTGCCAGTAGTTACGACAGGGGGTCCTACAATGAGCAGTTCTTC. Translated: CASSYDRGSYNEQFF.

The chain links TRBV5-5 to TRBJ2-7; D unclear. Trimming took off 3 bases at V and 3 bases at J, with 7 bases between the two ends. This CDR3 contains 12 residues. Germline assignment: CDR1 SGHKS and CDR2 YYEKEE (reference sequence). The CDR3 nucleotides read TGTGCCAGCAGCTGGCAGAACTACGAGCAGTACTTC. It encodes CASSWQNYEQYF.

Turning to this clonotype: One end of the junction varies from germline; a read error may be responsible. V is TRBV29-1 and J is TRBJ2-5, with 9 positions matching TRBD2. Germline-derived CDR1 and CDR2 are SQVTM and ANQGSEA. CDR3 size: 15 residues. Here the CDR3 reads CSVEGGTSRQETQYF. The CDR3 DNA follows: TGCAGCGTGGAAGGTGGGACTAGCAGACAAGAGACCCAGTACTTC. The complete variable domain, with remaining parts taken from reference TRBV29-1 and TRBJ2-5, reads SAVISQKPSRDICQRGTSLTIQCQVDSQVTMMFWYRQQPGQSLTLIATANQGSEATYESGFVIDKFPISRPNLTFSTLTVSNMSPEDSSIYLCSVEGGTSRQETQYFGPGTRLLVL.